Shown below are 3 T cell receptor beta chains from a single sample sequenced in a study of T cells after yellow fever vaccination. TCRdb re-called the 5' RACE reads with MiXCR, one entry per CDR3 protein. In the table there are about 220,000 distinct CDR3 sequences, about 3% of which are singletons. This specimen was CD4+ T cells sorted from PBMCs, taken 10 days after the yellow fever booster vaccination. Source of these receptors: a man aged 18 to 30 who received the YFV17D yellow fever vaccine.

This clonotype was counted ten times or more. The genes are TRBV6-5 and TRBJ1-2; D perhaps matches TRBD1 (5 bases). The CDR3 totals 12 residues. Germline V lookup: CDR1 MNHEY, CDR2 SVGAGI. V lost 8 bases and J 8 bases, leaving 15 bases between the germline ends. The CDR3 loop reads CASGPGPRGYTF. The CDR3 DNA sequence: TGTGCCAGCGGCCCGGGGCCGAGGGGCTACACCTTC.

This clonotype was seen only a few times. The CDR3 coding sequence is TGTGCCAGCAGCTCTATTAATTCCGGGCGTTACGACAGGGGGCAACACGAGCAGTACGTC. Protein product: CASSSINSGRYDRGQHEQYV. The chain combines TRBV7-3 with TRBJ2-7, with 10 bases matching TRBD1. Germline values: CDR1 SGHTA, CDR2 FQGTGA. The trim removed 4 bases at V and 5 bases at J, leaving 23 bases unmatched. CDR3 length: 20 amino acids.

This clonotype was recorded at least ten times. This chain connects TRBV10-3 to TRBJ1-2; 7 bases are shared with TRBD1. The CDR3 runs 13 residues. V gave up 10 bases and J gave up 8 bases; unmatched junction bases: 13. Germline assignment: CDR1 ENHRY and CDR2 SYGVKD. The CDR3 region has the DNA TGTGCCACTCACAGGGGTGCAGGGTCCGGCTACACCTTC. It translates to CATHRGAGSGYTF.